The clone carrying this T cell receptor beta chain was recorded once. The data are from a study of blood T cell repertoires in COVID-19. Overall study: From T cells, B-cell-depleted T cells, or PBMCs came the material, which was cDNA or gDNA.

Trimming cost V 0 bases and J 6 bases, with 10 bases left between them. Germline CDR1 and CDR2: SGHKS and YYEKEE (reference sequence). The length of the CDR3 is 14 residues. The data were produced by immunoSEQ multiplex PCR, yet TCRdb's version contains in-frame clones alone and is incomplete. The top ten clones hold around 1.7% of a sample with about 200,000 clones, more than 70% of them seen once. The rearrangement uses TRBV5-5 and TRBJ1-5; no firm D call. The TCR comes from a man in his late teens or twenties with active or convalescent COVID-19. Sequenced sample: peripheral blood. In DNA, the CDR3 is TGTGCCAGCAGCTTGGCCAACGGGTTTCAGCCCCAGCATTTT. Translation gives CASSLANGFQPQHF.